This entry lists 4 T cell receptor beta chains sequenced from one sample in a study of T cell responses to AZD1222 COVID-19 vaccine. Here immunoSEQ multiplex PCR was the method, and the copy in TCRdb shows in-frame clones only, minus some. The data show around 80,000 clones, with roughly 90% seen just once and around 4.9% held by the top ten. Specimen: peripheral blood, collected on day 0 of AZD1222 vaccination. The receptors come from an adult in good health.

This clone was observed a few times. This chain joins TRBV9 and TRBJ2-1, with D unresolved. CDR1 and CDR2 from the germline V gene are SGDLS and YYNGEE. This CDR3 region has 11 residues. With 4 bases removed from V and 8 bases from J, the gap between germline ends came to 7 bases. CDR3 residues: CASSHEYEQFF. The CDR3 DNA is TGTGCCAGCAGCCACGAATATGAGCAGTTCTTC.

The chain is built from TRBV19 and TRBJ1-1; no clear D. The CDR3 runs to 14 residues. The germline CDR1 and CDR2 sequences are LNHDA and SQIVND (reference sequence). Trimming pared 7 bases from V and 1 base from J, leaving 13 bases between. This chain's CDR3 is CASKVNGRNTEAFF. The CDR3 nucleotides read TGTGCCAGTAAAGTGAATGGCAGGAACACTGAAGCTTTCTTT.

The chain is built from TRBV6-5 and TRBJ2-2; weak D call: TRBD1 (6 bases). Looked up from germline, CDR1 is MNHEY and CDR2 is SVGAGI. V was clipped by 7 bases and J by 3 bases, with 12 bases between them. The CDR3 spans 14 residues. CDR3 amino acids: CASTRDTHTGELFF. The CDR3 region has the DNA TGTGCCAGCACCCGGGACACTCACACCGGGGAGCTGTTTTTT.

The chain carries TRBV7-2 and TRBJ1-3, with D unresolved. V shed 4 bases and J shed 4 bases, with 14 bases lying between them. The CDR3 is made up of 15 amino acids. In germline, CDR1 is SGHTA, CDR2 FQGNSA. In DNA, the CDR3 is TGTGCCAGCAGCTCCTCTTATCTACGGGGAAACACCATATATTTT. Translating gives CASSSSYLRGNTIYF.